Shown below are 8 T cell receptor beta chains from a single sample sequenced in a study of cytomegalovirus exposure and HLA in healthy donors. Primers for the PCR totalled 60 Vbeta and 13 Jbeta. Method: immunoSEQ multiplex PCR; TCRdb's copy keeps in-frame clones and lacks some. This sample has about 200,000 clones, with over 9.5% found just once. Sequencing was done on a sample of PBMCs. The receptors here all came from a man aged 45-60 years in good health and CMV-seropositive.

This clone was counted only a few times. CDR3 residues: CASGSRGGTEAFF. As DNA, the CDR3 is TGTGCCAGCGGGAGCAGGGGAGGGACTGAAGCTTTCTTT. The rearrangement uses TRBV19 and TRBJ1-1, with TRBD1 as a possible D gene (6 bases). Germline lookup yields CDR1 LNHDA and CDR2 SQIVND (reference sequence). The CDR3 has 13 residues. Trimming stripped 9 bases from V and 5 bases from J, with 16 bases between. The whole variable domain, remainder taken from reference TRBV19 and TRBJ1-1, is DGGITQSPKYLFRKEGQNVTLSCEQNLNHDAMYWYRQDPGQGLRLIYYSQIVNDFQKGDIAEGYSVSREKKESFPLTVTSAQKNPTAFYLCASGSRGGTEAFFGQGTRLTVV.

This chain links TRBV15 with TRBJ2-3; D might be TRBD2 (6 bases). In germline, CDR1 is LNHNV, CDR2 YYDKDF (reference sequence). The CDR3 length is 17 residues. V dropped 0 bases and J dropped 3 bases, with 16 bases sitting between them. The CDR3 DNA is TGTGCCACCAGCAGAGATCCTGGGGGGAGAGTTACAGATACGCAGTATTTT. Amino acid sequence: CATSRDPGGRVTDTQYF.

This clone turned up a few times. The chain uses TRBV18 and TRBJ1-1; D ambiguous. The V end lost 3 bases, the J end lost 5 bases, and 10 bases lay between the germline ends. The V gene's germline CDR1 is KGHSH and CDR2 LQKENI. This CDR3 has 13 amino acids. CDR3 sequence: CASSPNRDTEAFF. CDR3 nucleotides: TGTGCCAGCTCACCCAACCGGGATACTGAAGCTTTCTTT.

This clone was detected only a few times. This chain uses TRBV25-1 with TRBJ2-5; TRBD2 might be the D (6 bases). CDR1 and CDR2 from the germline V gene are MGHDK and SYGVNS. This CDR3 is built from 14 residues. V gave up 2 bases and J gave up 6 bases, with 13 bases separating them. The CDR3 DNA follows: TGTGCCAGCAGTGAACGCCGAACTAGCCAGACCCAGTACTTC. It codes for CASSERRTSQTQYF.

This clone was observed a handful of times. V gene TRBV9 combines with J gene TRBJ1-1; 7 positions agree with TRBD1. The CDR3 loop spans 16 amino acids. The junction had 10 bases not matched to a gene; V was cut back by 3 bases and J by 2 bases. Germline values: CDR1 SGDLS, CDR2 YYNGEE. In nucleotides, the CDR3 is TGTGCCAGCAGCGCCTACAGGGGTAACCTTAACACTGAAGCTTTCTTT. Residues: CASSAYRGNLNTEAFF. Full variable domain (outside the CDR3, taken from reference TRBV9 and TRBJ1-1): DSGVTQTPKHLITATGQRVTLRCSPRSGDLSVYWYQQSLDQGLQFLIQYYNGEERAKGNILERFSAQQFPDLHSELNLSSLELGDSALYFCASSAYRGNLNTEAFFGQGTRLTVV.

The CDR3 coding sequence is TGTGCCAGCAGTCCAGAACGTCCGTTCACAGATACGCAGTATTTT. This codes for CASSPERPFTDTQYF. The chain uses TRBV6-5 and TRBJ2-3; D remains ambiguous. CDR1 and CDR2 (germline): MNHEY, SVGAGI. The CDR3 spans 15 residues. V was trimmed by 5 bases and J by 2 bases, leaving 14 bases between them.

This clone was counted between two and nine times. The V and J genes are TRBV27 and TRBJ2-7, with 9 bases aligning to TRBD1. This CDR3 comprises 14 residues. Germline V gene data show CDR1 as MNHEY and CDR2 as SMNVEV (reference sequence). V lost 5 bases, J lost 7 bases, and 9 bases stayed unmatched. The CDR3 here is CASSHRQGGEEQYF. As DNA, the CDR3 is TGTGCCAGCAGTCATCGACAGGGGGGGGAGGAGCAGTACTTC.

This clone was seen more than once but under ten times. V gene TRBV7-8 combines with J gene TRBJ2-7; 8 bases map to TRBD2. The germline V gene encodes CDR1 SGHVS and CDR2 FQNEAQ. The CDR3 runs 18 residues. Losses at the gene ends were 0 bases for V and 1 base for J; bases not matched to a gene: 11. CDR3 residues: CASSLAVMGTSGSYEQYV. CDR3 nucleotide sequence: TGTGCCAGCAGCTTAGCAGTGATGGGAACTAGCGGTTCCTACGAGCAGTACGTC.